This T cell receptor (beta chain) is drawn from a study of T-cell reconstitution after alpha-beta-depleted transplantation in children. This CDR3 region has 16 residues. Trimming left V 0 bases short and J 0 bases short, with 11 bases between. The V gene's germline CDR1 is LGHNA and CDR2 YNFKEQ. Researchers prepared the TCRbeta library using unique molecular identifiers, the study reports. TCRdb fed the PCR reads into MiXCR, producing one record per CDR3 protein. Among some 300,000 distinct CDR3 sequences, 10% were seen once, and the ten largest hold around 7.6%. This clonotype was counted a few times.

The chain combines TRBV4-2 with TRBJ1-2; D not resolved. The TCR was taken from a boy in the first two years of life with acute myeloid leukemia, due to receive a stem cell transplant. The material sequenced was PBMCs, taken before TCRalphabeta/CD19-depleted stem cell transplant. The CDR3 loop reads CASSQDRPATNYGYTF. CDR3 sequence (DNA): TGTGCCAGCAGCCAAGATAGGCCAGCCACTAACTATGGCTACACCTTC.